This T cell receptor beta chain was found in a study of blood T cell repertoires in COVID-19. Here immunoSEQ multiplex PCR was the method, and the copy in TCRdb shows in-frame clones only, minus some. The sample lists roughly 380,000 clones, roughly 89% seen once, with 3% to 4% in the top ten. V trimming: 6 bases; J trimming: 5 bases; junction bases outside the gene matches: 13. CDR1 is MGHDK and CDR2 is SYGVNS in the germline V gene. The CDR3 spans 16 residues. During active infection, Seattle patients enrolled and were then monitored through disease. Material: peripheral blood. The origin of this receptor is a woman in her sixties with COVID-19, enrolled during active disease. The chain combines TRBV25-1 with TRBJ2-5, with 9 bases fitting TRBD2. The CDR3 reads CASRSGRGGAWETQYF. The CDR3 DNA sequence: TGTGCCAGCAGGTCTGGGCGCGGGGGGGCCTGGGAGACCCAGTACTTC.